The 32 T cell receptor beta chains reported below all come from one sample, sequenced in a study of radiation and T cells in renal cell carcinoma. Measured with immunoSEQ multiplex PCR; TCRdb has only the in-frame clones, and not every one. The sample includes around 140,000 clones, around four fifths of them seen just once. Stated time point: baseline pretreatment blood. The treatment was: 15 Gy SBRT to primary tumor, nephrectomy 4 weeks later. The sample in question was blood, obtained from a patient whose treatment included radiotherapy and nephrectomy. These receptor sequences come from a woman in her fifties or sixties with renal cell carcinoma.

The V call is TRBV5-6, the J call TRBJ2-3; TRBD1 agrees at 7 bases. The CDR3 is 13 residues long. The V gene's germline CDR1 is SGHDT and CDR2 YYEEEE. Trimming cost V 5 bases and J 2 bases; bases outside gene matches: 2. The CDR3 DNA follows: TGTGCCAGCAGAGGACAGGACACAGATACGCAGTATTTT. As protein: CASRGQDTDTQYF.

The chain links TRBV9 to TRBJ2-3; TRBD2 aligns across 13 bases. In germline, CDR1 is SGDLS, CDR2 YYNGEE. V lost 4 bases to trimming and J lost 0 bases; unmatched junction nucleotides: 8. The CDR3 has 18 residues. DNA of the CDR3: TGTGCCAGCAGCACCCGGACTAGCGGGGGCACTAGCACAGATACGCAGTATTTT. Encoded protein: CASSTRTSGGTSTDTQYF.

This rearrangement joins TRBV4-2 to TRBJ2-2, with a tentative D call TRBD1 (5 bases). Trimming cost V 1 base and J 4 bases, with 10 bases left between them. There are 15 residues in the CDR3. In germline, CDR1 is LGHNA, CDR2 YNFKEQ. The CDR3 reads CASSQAGFGTGELFF. The CDR3 coding sequence is TGTGCCAGCAGCCAAGCAGGGTTTGGCACCGGGGAGCTGTTTTTT.

The CDR3 DNA is TGTGCCAGCAGCGTAGACAGCCACGATAATTCACCCCTCCACTTT. Amino acids: CASSVDSHDNSPLHF. V gene TRBV9 combines with J gene TRBJ1-6, with D uncertain. V lost 0 bases and J lost 5, with 9 bases in between. This CDR3 contains 15 residues. Looked up from germline, CDR1 is SGDLS and CDR2 is YYNGEE.

J is TRBJ2-7 and V is TRBV10-1; no definite D call. Trimming stripped 0 bases from V and 5 bases from J, with 8 bases between. Germline-derived CDR1 and CDR2 are WNHNN and SYGVQD (reference sequence). CDR3 length equals 13 residues. CDR3 sequence: CASSESGRDEQYF. The CDR3 region has the DNA TGCGCCAGCAGTGAGTCCGGTCGCGACGAGCAGTACTTC.

The CDR3 loop is CASSLGLGYNSPLHF. The CDR3 DNA sequence: TGTGCCAGCAGCTTAGGTTTGGGATATAATTCACCCCTCCACTTT. The V and J genes are TRBV7-2 and TRBJ1-6; D gene uncertain. This CDR3 contains 15 residues. Per the germline V gene, CDR1 is SGHTA and CDR2 is FQGNSA. Trimming cost V 1 base and J 4 bases, with 8 bases left between them.

This chain uses TRBV6-1 with TRBJ2-5; 8 bases fit TRBD2. Germline CDR1 reads MNHNS; CDR2 reads SASEGT. The CDR3 extends over 15 amino acids. Trimming took 9 bases from V and 5 from J; bases not matched to a gene: 14. This CDR3 is CASSLYREGRETQYF. As DNA, the CDR3 is TGTGCCAGTTCCCTCTACCGGGAGGGCCGGGAGACCCAGTACTTC.

The V call is TRBV29-1, the J call TRBJ1-2, with 8 bases lining up with TRBD1. Germline V gene lookup returns CDR1 SQVTM and CDR2 ANQGSEA. V gave up 6 bases and J gave up 4 bases; unmatched junction bases: 13. The CDR3 contains 15 residues. CDR3 sequence: CSVQGAGTGPYGYTF. CDR3 DNA sequence: TGCAGCGTCCAAGGCGCCGGGACAGGACCCTATGGCTACACCTTC.

This rearrangement joins TRBV11-1 to TRBJ2-5, with D possibly called TRBD1 or TRBD2 (5 bases each). CDR1 and CDR2 (germline): SGHAT, FQDESV (reference sequence). Trimming stripped 5 bases from V and 1 base from J, with 8 bases between. The CDR3 contains 13 residues. This CDR3 reads CASSPGAQETQYF. CDR3 coding DNA: TGTGCCAGCAGCCCCGGGGCCCAAGAGACCCAGTACTTC.

The chain uses TRBV5-1 and TRBJ1-1; 7 bases map to TRBD1. V gave up 4 bases and J gave up 1 base; unmatched junction bases: 7. CDR1 SGHRS and CDR2 YFSETQ come from the germline V gene. The CDR3 has 15 residues. The CDR3 DNA reads as TGCGCCAGCAGCCCGTCGACAGGGAGGAACACTGAAGCTTTCTTT. It is translated as CASSPSTGRNTEAFF.

The chain uses TRBV5-1 and TRBJ2-7; 9 bases are shared with TRBD1. Germline CDR1 SGHRS, CDR2 YFSETQ. The CDR3 loop spans 17 amino acids. The ends lost 0 bases at V and 5 bases at J; junction bases unmatched: 12. The CDR3 DNA is TGCGCCAGCAGCTTGGTGGGGACAACAGGGGGCGGGGACGAGCAGTACTTC. It codes for CASSLVGTTGGGDEQYF. Looking up the rest from reference TRBV5-1 and TRBJ2-7 gives the full variable domain: KAGVTQTPRYLIKTRGQQVTLSCSPISGHRSVSWYQQTPGQGLQFLFEYFSETQRNKGNFPGRFSGRQFSNSRSEMNVSTLELGDSALYLCASSLVGTTGGGDEQYFGPGTRLTVT.

The rearrangement uses TRBV30 and TRBJ1-1, with D possibly TRBD1 on 6 matching bases. Germline CDR1 reads GTSNPN; CDR2 reads SVGIG (reference sequence). The CDR3 spans 15 residues. With 5 bases removed from V and 0 bases from J, the gap between germline ends came to 16 bases. For the CDR3, the DNA is TGTGCCTGGGCACAGGGAAGATACCTGAACACTGAAGCTTTCTTT. This codes for CAWAQGRYLNTEAFF.

The chain employs TRBV28 and TRBJ2-7; 10 bases align to TRBD2. The ends lost 2 bases at V and 4 bases at J; junction bases unmatched: 5. The CDR3 is made up of 15 amino acids. Germline CDR1 is MDHEN and CDR2 is SYDVKM. CDR3 coding DNA: TGTGCCAGCAGTTTAGCTAGCGGGAGAGGGTACGAGCAGTACTTC. Protein sequence: CASSLASGRGYEQYF.

The chain links TRBV30 to TRBJ2-3; D is possibly TRBD2 (7 bases). Germline CDR1 reads GTSNPN; CDR2 reads SVGIG (reference sequence). The V end lost 5 bases, the J end lost 3 bases, and 12 bases lay between the germline ends. This CDR3 comprises 13 residues. CDR3 sequence: CAWGRGLTDTQYF. CDR3 DNA: TGTGCCTGGGGGCGGGGGCTAACAGATACGCAGTATTTT.

The rearrangement uses TRBV7-2 and TRBJ1-5; 7 bases agree with TRBD1. Looked up from germline, CDR1 is SGHTA and CDR2 is FQGNSA. The V and J ends lost 5 bases and 3 bases, in that order; junction bases with no gene match: 7. CDR3 length: 15 residues. The CDR3 region has the DNA TGTGCCAGCAGCAAGGTAGGGGGCACCAATCAGCCCCAGCATTTT. Translated, it gives CASSKVGGTNQPQHF. The full variable domain, in which reference TRBV7-2 and TRBJ1-5 provide the parts outside the CDR3, is GAGVSQSPSNKVTEKGKDVELRCDPISGHTALYWYRQSLGQGLEFLIYFQGNSAPDKSGLPSDRFSAERTGGSVSTLTIQRTQQEDSAVYLCASSKVGGTNQPQHFGDGTRLSIL.

V usage is TRBV7-2 and J usage is TRBJ2-2; TRBD2 agrees at 7 bases. The CDR3 totals 15 residues. V was pared by 2 bases and J by 4 bases, with 4 bases of the junction left unmatched. Germline V gene sequence: CDR1 SGHTA, CDR2 FQGNSA. The CDR3 nucleotides are TGTGCCAGCAGCTTATACGCTAGCGGCACCGGGGAGCTGTTTTTT. Translation gives CASSLYASGTGELFF.

The chain uses TRBV6-6 and TRBJ1-4; 8 bases map to TRBD1. The ends lost 10 bases at V and 0 bases at J; junction bases unmatched: 4. The V gene's germline CDR1 is MNHNY and CDR2 SVGAGI (reference sequence). CDR3 length: 14 amino acids. CDR3 sequence (DNA): TGTGCCATTGGACAGGGCCCAACTAATGAAAAACTGTTTTTT. Protein product: CAIGQGPTNEKLFF.

The chain links TRBV28 to TRBJ1-1; the D is unclear. From germline, CDR1 is MDHEN and CDR2 SYDVKM. Trimming pared 2 bases from V and 4 bases from J, leaving 5 bases between. The CDR3 has 12 amino acids. The CDR3 sequence is CASSLPVTEAFF. The DNA of the CDR3 is TGTGCCAGCAGTTTACCGGTCACTGAAGCTTTCTTT. Full variable domain (missing parts from reference TRBV28 and TRBJ1-1): DVKVTQSSRYLVKRTGEKVFLECVQDMDHENMFWYRQDPGLGLRLIYFSYDVKMKEKGDIPEGYSVSREKKERFSLILESASTNQTSMYLCASSLPVTEAFFGQGTRLTVV.

V usage is TRBV10-3 and J usage is TRBJ2-7; TRBD1 matches 7 bases. Germline assignment: CDR1 ENHRY and CDR2 SYGVKD. The J segment lost 1 base and the V segment lost 4 bases, leaving 4 bases of the junction unmatched. The CDR3 is 14 amino acids. The CDR3 region has the DNA TGTGCCATCAGTGCAACAGGGGATTCCTACGAGCAGTACTTC. Residues: CAISATGDSYEQYF.

J is TRBJ1-2 and V is TRBV7-2; maybe TRBD1 (6 bases). CDR3 length equals 14 residues. V was cut by 1 base and J by 2 bases, with 8 bases left in between. Germline values: CDR1 SGHTA, CDR2 FQGNSA. Here the CDR3 reads CASSLVGHNYGYTF. Here the CDR3 DNA reads TGTGCCAGCAGCTTAGTGGGACACAACTATGGCTACACCTTC.

The chain uses TRBV10-2 and TRBJ2-1; D not resolved. V lost 8 bases and J lost 5, with 10 bases in between. Germline V CDR1 and CDR2: WSHSY, SAAADI. This CDR3 has 12 residues. The CDR3 region has the DNA TGCGCCAGCTCCGGTGGTAACAATGAGCAGTTCTTC. Amino acid sequence: CASSGGNNEQFF.

The chain has TRBV4-1 and TRBJ1-5; D ambiguous. Trimming cost V 1 base and J 5 bases, with 12 bases left between them. The CDR3 runs to 15 residues. Germline V gene lookup returns CDR1 MGHRA and CDR2 YSYEKL. CDR3 in amino acids: CASSQGPGRDQPQHF. In DNA, the CDR3 is TGCGCCAGCAGCCAAGGTCCAGGAAGGGATCAGCCCCAGCATTTT.

The J gene is TRBJ1-1, the V gene TRBV5-1; the D is unclear. Germline V lookup: CDR1 SGHRS, CDR2 YFSETQ. V dropped 0 bases and J dropped 1 base, with 7 bases sitting between them. This CDR3 is 14 amino acids long. CDR3 DNA sequence: TGCGCCAGCAGCTTGGAGGCGGAGAACACTGAAGCTTTCTTT. This sequence encodes CASSLEAENTEAFF. Looking up the rest from reference TRBV5-1 and TRBJ1-1 gives the full variable domain: KAGVTQTPRYLIKTRGQQVTLSCSPISGHRSVSWYQQTPGQGLQFLFEYFSETQRNKGNFPGRFSGRQFSNSRSEMNVSTLELGDSALYLCASSLEAENTEAFFGQGTRLTVV.

V gene TRBV6-5 combines with J gene TRBJ2-7; unclear D gene. Germline lookup yields CDR1 MNHEY and CDR2 SVGAGI. The V gene lost 7 bases and the J gene lost 7 bases, with 20 bases spanning the gap. This CDR3 contains 14 residues. The CDR3 sequence: CASTPALGSGEQYF. The CDR3 DNA reads TGTGCCAGCACCCCGGCTTTAGGGTCGGGTGAGCAGTACTTC.

The rearrangement joins TRBV5-4 to TRBJ2-2; maybe TRBD2 (5 bases). Deletions cut 1 base from V and 0 bases from J, with 10 bases between. The CDR3 runs to 16 residues. Germline assignment: CDR1 SGHNT and CDR2 YYREEE (reference sequence). This chain's CDR3 is CASSLSPGTNTGELFF. In nucleotides, the CDR3 is TGTGCCAGCAGCTTGAGTCCGGGAACGAACACCGGGGAGCTGTTTTTT. The variable domain in full, with the rest retrieved from reference TRBV5-4 and TRBJ2-2, is ETGVTQSPTHLIKTRGQQVTLRCSSQSGHNTVSWYQQALGQGPQFIFQYYREEENGRGNFPPRFSGLQFPNYSSELNVNALELDDSALYLCASSLSPGTNTGELFFGEGSRLTVL.

This chain uses TRBV18 with TRBJ1-2; 9 bases align to TRBD1. Germline CDR1 reads KGHSH; CDR2 reads LQKENI. V shed 2 bases, J shed 4 bases, and the junction held 2 bases outside the gene matches. The CDR3 contains 14 residues. This chain's CDR3 is CASSPATGGYGYTF. The CDR3, as DNA: TGTGCCAGCTCACCAGCGACAGGGGGCTATGGCTACACCTTC. Based on the CDR3 plus reference TRBV18 and TRBJ1-2, the full variable domain is NAGVMQNPRHLVRRRGQEARLRCSPMKGHSHVYWYRQLPEEGLKFMVYLQKENIIDESGMPKERFSAEFPKEGPSILRIQQVVRGDSAAYFCASSPATGGYGYTFGSGTRLTVV.

There are a few counts of this clone. V is TRBV2 and J is TRBJ1-1; no clear D gene. The V and J ends lost 5 bases and 5 bases respectively, with 6 bases between them. The length of the CDR3 is 11 residues. The germline V gene has CDR1 SNHLY and CDR2 FYNNEI. The CDR3 region is CASSPETEAFF. The CDR3 DNA reads TGTGCCAGCAGTCCGGAGACTGAAGCTTTCTTT.

This clone has only a few counts. The rearrangement uses TRBV29-1 and TRBJ1-1; 12 bases fit TRBD1. The CDR3 is 11 amino acids. The trim removed 8 bases at V and 11 bases at J, leaving 6 bases unmatched. Germline CDR1 reads SQVTM; CDR2 reads ANQGSEA. CDR3 DNA sequence: TGCAGCTATGGGACAGGGGGCGTCGCTTTCTTT. This sequence encodes CSYGTGGVAFF.

Only one count was recorded for this clone. The chain has TRBV6-5 and TRBJ2-1, with D possibly being TRBD1 or TRBD2 (6 bases each). In germline, CDR1 is MNHEY, CDR2 SVGAGI. The CDR3 consists of 15 residues. V lost 6 bases and J 3 bases, leaving 15 bases between the germline ends. The CDR3: CASSYRVGGYNEQFF. The CDR3 bases are TGTGCCAGCAGCTACAGGGTGGGAGGCTACAATGAGCAGTTCTTC.

The V and J genes are TRBV6-4 and TRBJ1-6; a weak D match, TRBD1 (5 bases). Germline values: CDR1 MRHNA, CDR2 SNTAGT. Trimming left V 6 bases short and J 9 bases short, with 12 bases between. The CDR3 has 13 residues. CDR3 residues: CASSIGRGSPLHF. The CDR3 DNA reads as TGTGCCAGCAGCATAGGTAGGGGTTCACCCCTCCACTTT.

V usage is TRBV7-9 and J usage is TRBJ1-2; perhaps TRBD1 as D (5 bases). The CDR3 totals 13 residues. The germline V gene has CDR1 SEHNR and CDR2 FQNEAQ (reference sequence). Trimming left V 5 bases short and J 3 bases short, with 10 bases between. The CDR3 spells CASSLEGDYGYTF. The CDR3 DNA reads as TGTGCCAGCAGCCTCGAAGGGGACTATGGCTACACCTTC. Full variable domain (outside the CDR3, taken from reference TRBV7-9 and TRBJ1-2): DTGVSQNPRHKITKRGQNVTFRCDPISEHNRLYWYRQTLGQGPEFLTYFQNEAQLEKSRLLSDRFSAERPKGSFSTLEIQRTEQGDSAMYLCASSLEGDYGYTFGSGTRLTVV.

The chain uses TRBV27 and TRBJ1-1; D call uncertain. The germline V and J ends were trimmed by 7 bases and 2 bases, with 14 bases remaining between them. Germline V gene data show CDR1 as MNHEY and CDR2 as SMNVEV (reference sequence). The CDR3 sequence is 14 residues long. CDR3 sequence reads: CASTGGLLNTEAFF. CDR3 sequence (DNA): TGTGCCAGCACCGGAGGGCTACTAAACACTGAAGCTTTCTTT.